Following are 18 T cell receptor beta chains from one sample sequenced in a study of cytomegalovirus exposure and HLA in healthy donors. Sequencing was performed with immunoSEQ multiplex PCR; in TCRdb, only in-frame clones are kept and a portion is missing. The sample lists about 64,000 clones, roughly 94% occurring once. The source material was PBMCs. Receptors originate from a woman aged 18-29 years in good health and CMV-seropositive.

V gene TRBV6-1 combines with J gene TRBJ2-7; a weak D match, TRBD2 (6 bases). The V and J ends lost 2 bases and 12 bases respectively, with 20 bases between them. Per the germline V gene, CDR1 is MNHNS and CDR2 is SASEGT. This CDR3 has 14 residues. Here the CDR3 reads CASSEMGGEYEGYF. The CDR3 DNA reads as TGTGCCAGCAGTGAAATGGGAGGAGAGTACGAGGGGTACTTC.

A single count supports this clone. This chain links TRBV28 with TRBJ1-2, with 8 bases matching TRBD1. After removal of 3 bases from V and 8 bases from J, the junction contained 11 bases not matched to a gene. Germline CDR1 reads MDHEN; CDR2 reads SYDVKM. The CDR3 is made up of 15 amino acids. The CDR3 is CASSFGQGHPRGYTF. CDR3 nucleotide sequence: TGTGCCAGCAGTTTCGGACAGGGCCACCCTAGGGGCTACACCTTC.

The rearrangement links TRBV5-1 to TRBJ2-3; the match to TRBD2 covers 10 bases. The V segment lost 0 bases and the J segment 0 bases; nucleotides outside the gene matches: 7. This CDR3 is built from 18 residues. In germline, CDR1 is SGHRS, CDR2 YFSETQ. The chain's CDR3 is CASSLASGSGTSTDTQYF. DNA of the CDR3: TGCGCCAGCAGCTTGGCTAGCGGGAGTGGGACTAGCACAGATACGCAGTATTTT.

The rearrangement uses TRBV9 and TRBJ2-1, with a possible D match to TRBD2 (5 bases). The germline V gene has CDR1 SGDLS and CDR2 YYNGEE. The CDR3 is made up of 16 amino acids. The germline V and J ends were trimmed by 1 base and 1 base, with 12 bases remaining between them. In DNA, the CDR3 is TGTGCCAGCAGCGTAAGCGCGGGTATATCCTACAATGAGCAGTTCTTC. It encodes CASSVSAGISYNEQFF. Full variable domain (rest looked up from reference TRBV9 and TRBJ2-1): DSGVTQTPKHLITATGQRVTLRCSPRSGDLSVYWYQQSLDQGLQFLIQYYNGEERAKGNILERFSAQQFPDLHSELNLSSLELGDSALYFCASSVSAGISYNEQFFGPGTRLTVL.

V gene TRBV6-4 combines with J gene TRBJ2-1, with TRBD1 matching 7 bases. CDR1 is MRHNA and CDR2 is SNTAGT in the germline V gene. V shed 2 bases, J shed 5 bases, and the junction held 3 bases outside the gene matches. This CDR3 contains 14 residues. CDR3: CASSDEGANNEQFF. The CDR3 nucleotides read TGTGCCAGCAGTGACGAGGGGGCGAACAATGAGCAGTTCTTC.

The gene calls are TRBV5-1 and TRBJ2-3; no definite D call. The V end lost 4 bases, the J end lost 2 bases, and 5 bases lay between the germline ends. The CDR3 has 12 residues. Germline-derived CDR1 and CDR2 are SGHRS and YFSETQ. DNA for the CDR3: TGCGCCAGCAGCCAAAACACAGATACGCAGTATTTT. It encodes CASSQNTDTQYF.

V gene TRBV9 combines with J gene TRBJ2-7, with 9 bases fitting TRBD2. The CDR3 loop spans 15 amino acids. The germline V gene has CDR1 SGDLS and CDR2 YYNGEE. The ends lost 4 bases at V and 1 base at J; junction bases unmatched: 6. The CDR3 nucleotides read TGTGCCAGCAGCCCCCGGACTAGCGTTTCCTACGAGCAGTACTTC. Protein product: CASSPRTSVSYEQYF.

This rearrangement joins TRBV21-1 to TRBJ2-7; no check of the table's D call, TRBD1, against the DNA was made. TRBV21-1 is assigned pseudogene status. This CDR3 contains 15 residues. CDR3 loop: CASSKDPDRGYEQYF. In DNA form, the CDR3 reads TGTGCCAGCAGCAAAGATCCGGACAGGGGGTACGAGCAGTACTTC.

The rearrangement links TRBV18 to TRBJ2-2, with 9 bases lining up with TRBD2. The length of the CDR3 is 16 residues. Germline values: CDR1 KGHSH, CDR2 LQKENI. Losses at the gene ends were 1 base for V and 2 bases for J; bases not matched to a gene: 2. CDR3 loop: CASSPQAGGNTGELFF. The CDR3 DNA reads as TGTGCCAGCTCACCACAAGCGGGAGGCAACACCGGGGAGCTGTTTTTT.

This chain links TRBV18 with TRBJ1-1; 8 positions agree with TRBD1. The CDR3 consists of 12 residues. Germline assignment: CDR1 KGHSH and CDR2 LQKENI. The V segment lost 5 bases and the J segment 6 bases; nucleotides outside the gene matches: 2. Written as DNA, the CDR3 is TGTGCCAGCTCAGCACAGGGGGCTGAAGCTTTCTTT. This codes for CASSAQGAEAFF. The complete variable domain, with remaining parts taken from reference TRBV18 and TRBJ1-1, reads NAGVMQNPRHLVRRRGQEARLRCSPMKGHSHVYWYRQLPEEGLKFMVYLQKENIIDESGMPKERFSAEFPKEGPSILRIQQVVRGDSAAYFCASSAQGAEAFFGQGTRLTVV.

J is TRBJ2-1 and V is TRBV7-8; D perhaps matches TRBD2 (6 bases). Trimming left V 8 bases short and J 9 bases short, with 23 bases between. The CDR3 has 15 residues. In germline, CDR1 is SGHVS, CDR2 FQNEAQ. In DNA, the CDR3 is TGTGCCAGCCAGGTTGAGTTGACTCCGGAGGGTGAGCAGTTCTTC. Protein: CASQVELTPEGEQFF.

The gene calls are TRBV28 and TRBJ1-6; D is uncertain. The CDR3 is made up of 11 amino acids. Trimming took 6 bases from V and 16 from J, leaving 13 bases between them. The germline CDR1 and CDR2 sequences are MDHEN and SYDVKM. CDR3 sequence reads: CASRSDIELHF. In DNA form, the CDR3 reads TGTGCCAGCAGGTCCGACATAGAGCTCCACTTT.

This clone came up once. The chain has TRBV7-3 and TRBJ2-1, with 8 bases fitting TRBD2. Per the germline V gene, CDR1 is SGHTA and CDR2 is FQGTGA. V gave up 3 bases and J gave up 2 bases; unmatched junction bases: 3. CDR3 length: 15 residues. The CDR3 DNA sequence: TGTGCCAGCAGCTTGAGCGGGAGTCCCTACAATGAGCAGTTCTTC. Its protein is CASSLSGSPYNEQFF.

The rearrangement joins TRBV9 to TRBJ2-2; a weak D match, TRBD1 (6 bases). The CDR3 loop spans 16 amino acids. V was cut by 4 bases and J by 0 bases, with 13 bases left in between. CDR1 and CDR2 (germline): SGDLS, YYNGEE. Here the CDR3 reads CASSILDRANTGELFF. CDR3 in DNA: TGTGCCAGCAGCATCCTGGACAGAGCGAACACCGGGGAGCTGTTTTTT.

The chain couples TRBV5-1 to TRBJ2-7, with 7 nucleotides matching TRBD1. V gave up 2 bases and J gave up 3 bases; unmatched junction bases: 5. CDR3 length: 14 residues. The V gene's germline CDR1 is SGHRS and CDR2 YFSETQ. The CDR3 protein is CASSFRQGSYEQYF. CDR3 bases: TGCGCCAGCAGCTTTAGACAGGGAAGCTACGAGCAGTACTTC.

This chain connects TRBV6-6 to TRBJ2-3, with 7 bases aligning to TRBD2. In germline, CDR1 is MNHNY, CDR2 SVGAGI (reference sequence). V dropped 5 bases and J dropped 3; count of bases not matched to a gene: 8. The CDR3 totals 15 residues. The CDR3 bases are TGTGCCAGCAGTGACGAGGCTAGCGGTACAGATACGCAGTATTTT. Its protein product is CASSDEASGTDTQYF.

The chain recombines TRBV9 with TRBJ1-2; D possibly corresponds to TRBD1 (5 bases). Deletions cut 3 bases from V and 0 bases from J, with 15 bases between. CDR1 and CDR2 (germline): SGDLS, YYNGEE. CDR3 length: 16 residues. This chain's CDR3 is CASSALGHEANYGYTF. The DNA of the CDR3 is TGTGCCAGCAGCGCCCTAGGACACGAAGCTAACTATGGCTACACCTTC.

The chain has TRBV4-3 and TRBJ2-1, with D unclear. The CDR3 spans 11 residues. The germline V gene has CDR1 LGHNA and CDR2 YSLEER. V was cut by 3 bases and J by 9 bases, with 6 bases left in between. The DNA for the CDR3 is TGCGCCAGCAGCCAGGGCTTTGAGCAGTTCTTC. Its translation is CASSQGFEQFF.